The source of this T cell receptor beta chain is a study of blood T cell repertoires in COVID-19. Study background: Nucleic acid was either cDNA or gDNA, and it came from T cells, B-cell-depleted T cells, or PBMCs.

Per the original data handling: By means of reference gene primer amplification, nucleated cell counts were estimated. Only in-frame clones appear in the TCRdb table, and some are missing; sequencing was by immunoSEQ multiplex PCR. That table furnishes V, J and clone size, whereas the DNA furnished D and trimming. In the table there are around 120,000 clones, around 90% of which are singletons. Seattle patients were enrolled while actively infected and followed longitudinally. In germline, CDR1 is SGHVS, CDR2 FNYEAQ. V lost 7 bases and J 0 bases, leaving 16 bases between the germline ends. This CDR3 region has 17 residues.

The clonotype was recovered from a woman aged 60 to 75 with COVID-19, enrolled during active disease. The rearrangement links TRBV7-6 to TRBJ2-6; a possible D gene is TRBD2 (7 bases). Material for sequencing was peripheral blood. CDR3 sequence (DNA): TGTGCCAGCACCCTAGGGGGGGTCGGCTCTGGGGCCAACGTCCTGACTTTC. It is translated as CASTLGGVGSGANVLTF.